Below are 26 T cell receptor beta chains sequenced from a single sample in a study of control samples from healthy donors and cancer patients (dated by TCRdb to 2020 to 2021). Receptors were amplified or captured by the immunoSEQ multiplex PCR assay. TCRdb carries this immuneACCESS record with in-frame sequences only. Its versions omit some clonotypes, under half of them owing to an unresolved V gene in the studies checked, with the rest unexplained. Here the sample has 60,000 to 75,000 clones; 84% occur a single time. About 26% of the sample comes from the top ten. What was sequenced was blood. The receptors derive from a man aged 50-60 years in good health.

CDR3 in DNA: TGTGCCAGTAGTATATTAAAGACCTCCTACAATGAGCAGTTCTTC. It codes for CASSILKTSYNEQFF. J is TRBJ2-1 and V is TRBV19; no clear D gene. V gave up 2 bases and J gave up 0 bases, with 8 bases separating them. The CDR3 is 15 residues long. The germline V gene encodes CDR1 LNHDA and CDR2 SQIVND (reference sequence).

The chain employs TRBV18 and TRBJ1-2, with D unresolved. The germline CDR1 and CDR2 sequences are KGHSH and LQKENI. Trimming pared 0 bases from V and 8 bases from J, leaving 13 bases between. The CDR3 runs 14 residues. The CDR3 loop is CASSPPATPEGYTF. As DNA, the CDR3 is TGTGCCAGCTCACCACCGGCGACCCCCGAGGGCTACACCTTC. The complete variable domain, with remaining parts taken from reference TRBV18 and TRBJ1-2, reads NAGVMQNPRHLVRRRGQEARLRCSPMKGHSHVYWYRQLPEEGLKFMVYLQKENIIDESGMPKERFSAEFPKEGPSILRIQQVVRGDSAAYFCASSPPATPEGYTFGSGTRLTVV.

The J gene is TRBJ1-6, the V gene TRBV11-3, with 9 positions matching TRBD1. The germline gives CDR1 SGHNT, CDR2 YENEEA. The length of the CDR3 is 15 residues. Trimming at V came to 1 base and at J to 8 bases, leaving 3 bases not matched to a gene. The CDR3 bases are TGTGCCAGCAGCTTAGGCCGGACAGGGGATTCACCCCTCCACTTT. Translating it yields CASSLGRTGDSPLHF.

The rearrangement uses TRBV3-1 (or the pseudogene TRBV3-2) and TRBJ2-1; the match to TRBD2 covers 9 bases. V was pared by 0 bases and J by 12 bases, with 3 bases of the junction left unmatched. The length of the CDR3 is 13 residues. Per germline, CDR1 LGHDT and CDR2 YNNKEL (reference sequence). The DNA of the CDR3 is TGTGCCAGCAGCCAAGAAGGTAGCGGGAGGCAGTTCTTC. This translates into CASSQEGSGRQFF.

This CDR3 is CASSHLRAGAHTEAFF. The CDR3 DNA follows: TGTGCCAGCAGCCACTTGAGGGCGGGGGCTCACACTGAAGCTTTCTTT. This rearrangement joins TRBV7-8 to TRBJ1-1, with D perhaps matching TRBD1 (6 bases). The CDR3 runs 16 residues. Trimming shortened V by 5 bases and J by 3 bases, and 19 bases separated the two germline ends. Per the germline V gene, CDR1 is SGHVS and CDR2 is FQNEAQ.

The rearrangement uses TRBV30 and TRBJ2-7, with a weak D call TRBD1 (8 bases). CDR3 size: 13 residues. V lost 5 bases and J 6 bases, leaving 17 bases between the germline ends. The V gene's germline CDR1 is GTSNPN and CDR2 SVGIG (reference sequence). The CDR3 DNA follows: TGTGCCTGGGACAGGGGAGGGTTCGGCGAGCAGTACTTC. It specifies CAWDRGGFGEQYF.

The CDR3 DNA reads TGTGCCAGCAGTCCGGACATGCTGGTGCAATCACCCCTCCACTTT. Protein: CASSPDMLVQSPLHF. V and J are TRBV14 and TRBJ1-6; possibly TRBD1 for D (5 bases). V was clipped by 6 bases and J by 10 bases, with 19 bases between them. Germline CDR1 SGHDN, CDR2 FVKESK. CDR3 length: 15 residues.

In nucleotides, the CDR3 is TGTGCCAGCAAAGGCTACGGACAGTGGGATGGCTACACCTTC. Translation: CASKGYGQWDGYTF. The chain uses TRBV6-5 and TRBJ1-2, with a weak D call TRBD1 (6 bases). CDR3 length: 14 residues. V lost 7 bases and J lost 6, with 18 bases in between. Germline assignment: CDR1 MNHEY and CDR2 SVGAGI.

The chain has TRBV4-2 and TRBJ1-5; 7 positions match TRBD1. The CDR3 sequence is 15 residues long. With V trimmed by 0 bases and J by 3 bases, 2 bases remained unmatched. CDR1 and CDR2 (germline): LGHNA, YNFKEQ. The CDR3 region has the DNA TGTGCCAGCAGCCAAGACGGGACAGTCAATCAGCCCCAGCATTTT. Translation: CASSQDGTVNQPQHF.

The J gene is TRBJ2-5, the V gene TRBV18; D may be TRBD1 or TRBD2 (7 bases each). The CDR3 contains 14 residues. Germline CDR1 KGHSH, CDR2 LQKENI. Trimming stripped 5 bases from V and 4 bases from J, with 14 bases between. The CDR3 DNA reads TGTGCCAGCTCATCAGCCAGGGGGGGAGAGACCCAGTACTTC. It translates to CASSSARGGETQYF.

The genes are TRBV4-3 and TRBJ2-2; 8 bases map to TRBD1. The CDR3 has 17 amino acids. V shed 0 bases, J shed 0 bases, and the junction held 3 bases outside the gene matches. The germline V gene has CDR1 LGHNA and CDR2 YSLEER. For the CDR3, the DNA is TGCGCCAGCAGCCAAGATCGGGGACAGGCGAACACCGGGGAGCTGTTTTTT. As protein: CASSQDRGQANTGELFF.

The chain couples TRBV19 to TRBJ1-1; D gene ambiguous. The CDR3 sequence is 12 residues long. CDR1 is LNHDA, CDR2 SQIVND, per germline (reference sequence). Trimming took 6 bases from V and 5 from J, leaving 10 bases between them. The CDR3 DNA reads as TGTGCCAGTAGCCCAGGATTAACTGAAGCTTTCTTT. This sequence encodes CASSPGLTEAFF.

The chain employs TRBV6-5 and TRBJ2-7; TRBD2 agrees at 7 bases. The germline CDR1 and CDR2 sequences are MNHEY and SVGAGI. The junction had 8 bases not matched to a gene; V was cut back by 2 bases and J by 7 bases. This CDR3 has 14 amino acids. In DNA, the CDR3 is TGTGCCAGCAGTTACCCCTATGCGGGGGATGAGCAGTACTTC. It encodes CASSYPYAGDEQYF.

This clone was counted once. CDR3 DNA: TGTGCCAGCGCCAAAGGGGGAACAACTAATGAAAAACTGTTTTTT. It codes for CASAKGGTTNEKLFF. The V call is TRBV14, the J call TRBJ1-4, with TRBD1 as a possible D gene (6 bases). CDR3 size: 15 residues. The V gene lost 8 bases and the J gene lost 0 bases, with 13 bases spanning the gap. The V gene's germline CDR1 is SGHDN and CDR2 FVKESK.

The rearrangement links TRBV9 to TRBJ1-1, with D perhaps matching TRBD1 (6 bases). In germline, CDR1 is SGDLS, CDR2 YYNGEE. The CDR3 consists of 14 residues. The ends were cut back, 0 bases at V and 1 base at J, with 7 bases in the middle. DNA of the CDR3: TGTGCCAGCAGCGTAGAGGGGGGGAACACTGAAGCTTTCTTT. Protein product: CASSVEGGNTEAFF. The variable domain in full, completed from reference TRBV9 and TRBJ1-1, reads DSGVTQTPKHLITATGQRVTLRCSPRSGDLSVYWYQQSLDQGLQFLIQYYNGEERAKGNILERFSAQQFPDLHSELNLSSLELGDSALYFCASSVEGGNTEAFFGQGTRLTVV.

The gene calls are TRBV9 and TRBJ2-2; 9 nucleotides align to TRBD1. The trim removed 7 bases at V and 7 bases at J, leaving 11 bases unmatched. Germline CDR1 and CDR2: SGDLS and YYNGEE. This CDR3 has 15 residues. This CDR3 reads CASGGTGLRSGELFF. CDR3 in DNA: TGTGCCAGCGGGGGGACAGGGCTAAGAAGCGGGGAGCTGTTTTTT. Based on the CDR3 plus reference TRBV9 and TRBJ2-2, the full variable domain is DSGVTQTPKHLITATGQRVTLRCSPRSGDLSVYWYQQSLDQGLQFLIQYYNGEERAKGNILERFSAQQFPDLHSELNLSSLELGDSALYFCASGGTGLRSGELFFGEGSRLTVL.

The chain is built from TRBV19 and TRBJ2-7, with TRBD1 matching over 11 bases. CDR1 and CDR2 (germline): LNHDA, SQIVND (reference sequence). V lost 7 bases, J lost 5 bases, and 4 bases stayed unmatched. There are 13 residues in the CDR3. CDR3 amino acids: CASTDRGRDEQYF. CDR3 sequence (DNA): TGTGCCAGTACGGACAGGGGGCGCGACGAGCAGTACTTC.

The chain couples TRBV6-9 to TRBJ2-7; D call uncertain. Germline loops: CDR1 MNHGY, CDR2 SVAAGI. V lost 7 bases to trimming and J lost 5 bases, with 3 bases between them. CDR3 size: 9 residues. Here the CDR3 reads CASTDEQYF. The CDR3 DNA sequence: TGTGCCAGCACTGACGAGCAGTACTTC.

This chain joins TRBV30 and TRBJ1-3, with D maybe TRBD1 (5 bases). This CDR3 is 13 amino acids long. Germline loops: CDR1 GTSNPN, CDR2 SVGIG (reference sequence). Trimming removed 4 bases at V and 7 bases at J, with 14 bases between. The CDR3 DNA follows: TGTGCCTGGAAGAGGGGTAATAGTAACACCATATATTTT. Translated: CAWKRGNSNTIYF.

This clone was counted between two and nine times. The gene calls are TRBV7-9 and TRBJ1-1, with TRBD1 as a possible D gene (5 bases). Deletions cut 5 bases from V and 7 bases from J, with 11 bases between. CDR1 SEHNR and CDR2 FQNEAQ come from the germline V gene (reference sequence). The CDR3 sequence is 12 residues long. CDR3 sequence reads: CASSRDGNEAFF. In DNA, the CDR3 is TGTGCCAGCAGCCGGGACGGGAATGAAGCTTTCTTT.

The genes are TRBV3-1 (or the pseudogene TRBV3-2) and TRBJ1-5; D remains ambiguous. The CDR3 consists of 15 residues. Trimming left V 0 bases short and J 4 bases short, with 10 bases between. Germline loops: CDR1 LGHDT, CDR2 YNNKEL (reference sequence). The CDR3 nucleotides read TGTGCCAGCAGCCAAGATCGGGTGGGGAATCAGCCCCAGCATTTT. This translates into CASSQDRVGNQPQHF.

The table lists this clone with a few counts. V and J are TRBV30 and TRBJ1-6; no firm D call. The V end was cut by 6 bases, the J end by 7 bases, with 10 bases between. Per germline, CDR1 GTSNPN and CDR2 SVGIG (reference sequence). CDR3 length: 12 residues. CDR3 DNA: TGTGCCTGCCAACTTCAGAATTCACCCCTCCACTTT. Its translation is CACQLQNSPLHF.

The chain couples TRBV7-2 to TRBJ2-1; D possibly corresponds to TRBD2 (6 bases). Per the germline V gene, CDR1 is SGHTA and CDR2 is FQGNSA. V dropped 0 bases and J dropped 1 base, with 7 bases sitting between them. This CDR3 contains 15 residues. The CDR3 DNA is TGTGCCAGCAGCTTAGCCGCGGGGTCCTACAATGAGCAGTTCTTC. This gives the protein CASSLAAGSYNEQFF.

The chain recombines TRBV19 with TRBJ1-1, with D perhaps matching TRBD1 (5 bases). The V gene lost 3 bases and the J gene lost 2 bases, with 10 bases spanning the gap. This CDR3 is built from 14 residues. In germline, CDR1 is LNHDA, CDR2 SQIVND (reference sequence). CDR3 coding DNA: TGTGCCAGTAGTATGGGACGGTCAAACACTGAAGCTTTCTTT. It is translated as CASSMGRSNTEAFF.

This rearrangement joins TRBV7-9 to TRBJ1-5; possibly TRBD1 for D (5 bases). The CDR3 sequence is 17 residues long. Germline CDR1 SEHNR, CDR2 FQNEAQ (reference sequence). Trimming pared 1 base from V and 2 bases from J, leaving 15 bases between. The CDR3 region is CASSLGGTGLGNQPQHF. The DNA of the CDR3 is TGTGCCAGCAGCTTAGGGGGCACTGGGCTAGGCAATCAGCCCCAGCATTTT.

The chain is built from TRBV19 and TRBJ1-6, with a possible D match to TRBD1 (5 bases). Trimming shortened V by 0 bases and J by 10 bases, and 16 bases separated the two germline ends. The CDR3 totals 16 residues. CDR1 is LNHDA and CDR2 is SQIVND in the germline V gene (reference sequence). The chain's CDR3 is CASSIDGTVRGSPLHF. CDR3 coding DNA: TGTGCCAGTAGTATAGATGGGACGGTGCGGGGGTCACCCCTCCACTTT. The full variable domain, completed using reference TRBV19 and TRBJ1-6, is DGGITQSPKYLFRKEGQNVTLSCEQNLNHDAMYWYRQDPGQGLRLIYYSQIVNDFQKGDIAEGYSVSREKKESFPLTVTSAQKNPTAFYLCASSIDGTVRGSPLHFGNGTRLTVT.